This TCR beta chain derives from a study of OX40 agonist ivuxolimab in advanced cancers. Study conclusions and caveats: At doses 0.1 to 3.0 mg/kg, CD4+ and CD8+ clones expanded. CD8+ T cells were the subset that, on average, had more expanded clones than CD4+.

Germline assignment: CDR1 SGHTA and CDR2 FQGNSA. The CDR3 consists of 15 residues. The junction had 4 bases not matched to a gene; V was cut back by 3 bases and J by 1 base. A note on this clone: Antigen unknown.

Sequencing was performed with immunoSEQ multiplex PCR; in TCRdb, only in-frame clones are kept and a portion is missing. The top ten hold 0.82% of the sample, which has 100,000 or so clones, roughly nine tenths seen once. Enrollment shut out patients with autoimmune disease history or systemic immunosuppression. Peripheral blood came from all dose cohorts at three timepoints. The sample was CD4+ or CD8+ T cells sorted from blood, taken in a trial of the OX40 agonist ivuxolimab. The source of this sequence is an adult with an advanced solid tumor such as melanoma, head and neck, liver or kidney cancer. V gene TRBV7-2 combines with J gene TRBJ1-1; 8 bases agree with TRBD1. CDR3 sequence: CASSFQTGANTEAFF. Written as DNA, the CDR3 is TGTGCCAGCAGCTTCCAGACAGGGGCGAACACTGAAGCTTTCTTT.